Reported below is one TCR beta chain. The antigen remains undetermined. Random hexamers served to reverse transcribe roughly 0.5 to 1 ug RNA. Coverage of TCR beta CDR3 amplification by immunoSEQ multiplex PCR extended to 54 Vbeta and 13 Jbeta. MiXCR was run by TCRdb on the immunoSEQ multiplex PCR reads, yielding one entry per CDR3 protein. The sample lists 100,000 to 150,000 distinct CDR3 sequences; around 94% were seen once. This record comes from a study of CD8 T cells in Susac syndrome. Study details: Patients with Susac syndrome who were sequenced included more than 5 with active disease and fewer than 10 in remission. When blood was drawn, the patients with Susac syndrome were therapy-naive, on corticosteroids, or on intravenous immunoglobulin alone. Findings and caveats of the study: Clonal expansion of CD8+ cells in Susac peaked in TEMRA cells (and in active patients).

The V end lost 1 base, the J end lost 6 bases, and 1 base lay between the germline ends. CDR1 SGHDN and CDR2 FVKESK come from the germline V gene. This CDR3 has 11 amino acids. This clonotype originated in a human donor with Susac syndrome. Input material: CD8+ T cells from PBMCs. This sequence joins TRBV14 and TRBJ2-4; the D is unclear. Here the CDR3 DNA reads TGTGCCAGCAGCCAAGGAAACATTCAGTACTTC. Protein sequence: CASSQGNIQYF.